The 7 T cell receptor beta chains below were found in one sample sequenced in a study of CD8+ T cells in alopecia areata. Sequencing relied on a cDNA template that was reverse transcribed from extracted RNA. Some clones are missing from TCRdb's copy, which holds only in-frame ones; the method was immunoSEQ multiplex PCR. The data hold about 210,000 clones, with approximately 45% observed a single time. As for treatment: oral pan-JAK inhibitor, 5-10 mg twice daily. The input for sequencing was CD4+ T cells sorted from blood, taken at approximately week 36, from a patient treated with tofacitinib. The receptors here all came from a human donor with alopecia areata.

This clone was detected only a few times. The chain is built from TRBV5-6 and TRBJ2-3; possibly TRBD2 for D (5 bases). The germline V gene has CDR1 SGHDT and CDR2 YYEEEE. V lost 4 bases and J lost 6, with 15 bases in between. CDR3 length: 14 residues. CDR3: CASSPLAFSDTQYF. CDR3 nucleotides: TGTGCCAGCAGCCCCTTAGCGTTTTCGGATACGCAGTATTTT. Based on the CDR3 plus reference TRBV5-6 and TRBJ2-3, the full variable domain is DAGVTQSPTHLIKTRGQQVTLRCSPKSGHDTVSWYQQALGQGPQFIFQYYEEEERQRGNFPDRFSGHQFPNYSSELNVNALLLGDSALYLCASSPLAFSDTQYFGPGTRLTVL.

The rearrangement links TRBV7-2 to TRBJ2-7, with D maybe TRBD2 (6 bases). Germline CDR1 is SGHTA and CDR2 is FQGNSA. This CDR3 contains 15 residues. Trimming left V 0 bases short and J 0 bases short, with 9 bases between. CDR3 sequence: CASSLAPGDSYEQYF. The CDR3 nucleotides are TGTGCCAGCAGCTTAGCTCCGGGGGACTCCTACGAGCAGTACTTC.

The genes are TRBV19 and TRBJ2-7; 9 nucleotides match TRBD1. The germline CDR1 and CDR2 sequences are LNHDA and SQIVND (reference sequence). V shed 6 bases and J 4 bases; nucleotides not matched to a gene: 13. This CDR3 contains 16 residues. This chain's CDR3 is CASRATGGVRRYEQYF. As DNA, the CDR3 is TGTGCCAGTAGGGCTACAGGGGGCGTTAGAAGATACGAGCAGTACTTC.

The chain has TRBV9 and TRBJ1-6; D remains unclear. The V end lost 2 bases, the J end lost 6 bases, and 9 bases lay between the germline ends. Looked up from germline, CDR1 is SGDLS and CDR2 is YYNGEE. The CDR3 covers 14 residues. For the CDR3, the DNA is TGTGCCAGCAGCGTTAATAGATTTAATTCACCCCTCCACTTT. This encodes CASSVNRFNSPLHF.

The chain has TRBV5-1 and TRBJ1-2, with a possible D match to TRBD1 (5 bases). This CDR3 is 12 amino acids long. From germline, CDR1 is SGHRS and CDR2 YFSETQ. Trimming took 1 base from V and 6 from J, leaving 7 bases between them. The CDR3 bases are TGCGCCAGCAGCTTGCTAGGGGATGGCTACACCTTC. Translation: CASSLLGDGYTF.

The rearrangement links TRBV5-1 to TRBJ2-6; maybe TRBD2 (5 bases). The CDR3 length is 15 residues. Germline loops: CDR1 SGHRS, CDR2 YFSETQ. V was pared by 0 bases and J by 2 bases, with 6 bases between. As DNA, the CDR3 is TGCGCCAGCAGCTTGGGAGGGCCTGGGGCCAACGTCCTGACTTTC. Its protein product is CASSLGGPGANVLTF.

The chain links TRBV27 to TRBJ1-2; 8 nucleotides align to TRBD1. Germline CDR1 is MNHEY and CDR2 is SMNVEV (reference sequence). The CDR3 runs to 13 residues. V lost 6 bases, J lost 8 bases, and 8 bases stayed unmatched. The CDR3 loop reads CASRLTGGQGYTF. CDR3 in DNA: TGTGCCAGCAGGCTTACAGGGGGACAGGGCTACACCTTC.